The rows below give T cell receptor beta chains drawn from one sample of a study of breast tumors, draining lymph nodes, adjacent tissues. TCRdb analysed the multiplex PCR reads with MiXCR anew, one entry per CDR3 protein. The sample lists fewer than 80,000 distinct CDR3 sequences, roughly 40% occurring once. The source material was breast tumor tissue. The receptors stem from a female donor with breast cancer. Some clones in this sample may be carry-over from other donors' samples. The CDR3 runs from the conserved cysteine through the conserved F or W. A D gene is named only where the DNA matches it firmly. For some rows the clone size is stated as once, few or many, or as a class when expanded; others skip it.

TRBD1,TRBJ1-6,-,TRBV6-5,TGTGCCAGCAGGCCGGGACAGGGAGGGAATTCACCCCTCCACTTT,CASRPGQGGNSPLHF
TRBD1,TRBJ1-2,many,TRBV5-5,TGTGCCAGCAGCGCGTGGACAGGGAGAAGGGATGGCTACACCTTC,CASSAWTGRRDGYTF
TRBD2,TRBJ2-1,-,TRBV24-1,TGTGCCACCGGGGACGGGAGGGACAATGAGCAGTTCTTC,CATGDGRDNEQFF
-,TRBJ2-2,many,TRBV30,TGTGCCTGGAGTGGGAGCACCATCACCGGGGAGCTGTTTTTT,CAWSGSTITGELFF
-,TRBJ2-2,few,TRBV27,TGTGCCAGCAGATTGACAGGGAGGGTGGACACCGGGGAGCTGTTTTTT,CASRLTGRVDTGELFF
-,TRBJ1-2,few,TRBV28,TGTGCCAGCAGTTTATCGTCCCTATTAGGGGGTTATAGCTATGGCTACACCTTC,CASSLSSLLGGYSYGYTF
TRBD1,TRBJ1-5,many,TRBV20-1,TGCAGTGCCAACAGGGGGCTGAGACAGCCCCAGCATTTT,CSANRGLRQPQHF
-,TRBJ2-1,many,TRBV6-2/TRBV6-3,TGTGCCAGCAGTTCCCGGACCGGGTTGGGCTACAATGAGCAGTTCTTC,CASSSRTGLGYNEQFF
TRBD1,TRBJ1-5,many,TRBV25-1,TGTGCCAGCAGTGGGGGTGGACAGGGGAATCAGCCCCAGCATTTT,CASSGGGQGNQPQHF
TRBD1,TRBJ1-2,many,TRBV29-1,TGCAGCGTTGCTACAGGGGAGTGGCGGGGCTACACCTTC,CSVATGEWRGYTF
TRBD2,TRBJ2-5,many,TRBV19,TGTGCCAGTAGTCCACAAGCGGGGGCCCCGTTACAAGAGACCCAGTACTTC,CASSPQAGAPLQETQYF
TRBD2,TRBJ2-1,many,TRBV12-3/TRBV12-4,TGTGCCAGCAGTCCCTCGGGACTAGTAGGGGGGGATGAGCAGTTCTTC,CASSPSGLVGGDEQFF
-,TRBJ1-2,many,TRBV5-1,TGCGCCAGCAGCTTGGGCCACAGAGTTCCTATCTATGGCTACACCTTC,CASSLGHRVPIYGYTF
-,TRBJ1-6,many,TRBV11-2,TGTGCCAGCAGCTTAGAGATGGATAGCGTAAATAATTCACCCCTCCACTTT,CASSLEMDSVNNSPLHF
TRBD1,TRBJ2-3,many,TRBV3-1,TGTGCCAGCAGACCGACAGGGGGAATGGGAGATACGCAGTATTTT,CASRPTGGMGDTQYF
-,TRBJ2-1,-,TRBV27,TGTGCCAGCAGTAAGGACCAAAGAAACAATGAGCAGTTCTTC,CASSKDQRNNEQFF
-,TRBJ1-5,-,TRBV15,TGTGCCACCAGCAGCGACCCGTGGCTAGTTGTCTACGAGCATTTT,CATSSDPWLVVYEHF
-,TRBJ2-1,-,TRBV10-3,TGTGCCATCAGTGAGTCGCGAGTAGGCTCCTACAATGAGCAGTTCTTC,CAISESRVGSYNEQFF
-,TRBJ1-2,-,TRBV20-1,TGCAGTGCTAGATTGCTTGCCGGGAGTGGCTACACCTTC,CSARLLAGSGYTF
-,TRBJ2-2,many,TRBV6-5,TGTGCCAGCAGTTACGCGGCTTTGTTGACCGGGGAGCTGTTTTTT,CASSYAALLTGELFF
-,TRBJ2-6,-,TRBV9,TGTGCCAGCAGCGTAGAATTAGGGGACAACGTCCTGACTTTC,CASSVELGDNVLTF
-,TRBJ2-4,many,TRBV10-2,TGCGCCAGCAGACTTGACAGGCTAGCCAAAAACATTCAGTACTTC,CASRLDRLAKNIQYF
TRBD1,TRBJ1-4,once,TRBV7-9,TGTGCCAGCAGCGCACCGGGACAGGGGGAACCGTTTTTT,CASSAPGQGEPFF
TRBD1,TRBJ1-2,-,TRBV20-1,TGCAGTGCTAGACTGGGGACAGGGGTCCCCTTGAACTATGGCTACACCTTC,CSARLGTGVPLNYGYTF
-,TRBJ1-4,many,TRBV7-2,TGTGCCAGCGGCTTAGGGGGGCAGGAAAGGGGAAAACTGTTTTTT,CASGLGGQERGKLFF
-,TRBJ2-1,-,TRBV6-5,TGTGCCAGCAACCTTCAGGGTTCCTACAATGAGCAGTTCTTC,CASNLQGSYNEQFF
-,TRBJ1-6,once,TRBV24-1,TGTGCCACCAGTGAGTCGGACAGAGATAATTCACCCCTCCACTTT,CATSESDRDNSPLHF
TRBD1,TRBJ1-2,many,TRBV25-1,TGTGCCAGCAGTGTGCAGGGGGGGGGCTATGGCTACACCTTC,CASSVQGGGYGYTF
TRBD1,TRBJ1-4,-,TRBV9,TGTGCCAGCAGCGTCTCCGGGACAGCTAATGAAAAACTGTTTTTT,CASSVSGTANEKLFF
TRBD1,TRBJ1-5,-,TRBV24-1,TGTGCCACTGGGGGGACAGTCTATCAGCCCCAGCATTTT,CATGGTVYQPQHF
-,TRBJ2-2,many,TRBV15,TGTGCCACCAGCAGAGATGCGAACACCGGGGAGCTGTTTTTT,CATSRDANTGELFF
TRBD1,TRBJ1-6,-,TRBV19,TGTGCCAGTAGGACCGGGACAGGGTATTTCCCCCCCCACTTT,CASRTGTGYFPPHF
TRBD2,TRBJ2-3,-,TRBV5-1,TGCGCCAGCAGCCCGACTAGCGGGAGAGATACGCAGTATTTT,CASSPTSGRDTQYF
-,TRBJ1-3,many,TRBV19,TGTGCCAGTAGTCTTATGACCCGACAACCTGGAAACACCATATATTTT,CASSLMTRQPGNTIYF
-,TRBJ2-2,many,TRBV19,TGTGCCACTCCGCGTCCGAACACCGGGGAGCTGTTTTTT,CATPRPNTGELFF
-,TRBJ1-4,many,TRBV4-1,TGCGCCAGCAGCCAAGATCCCCCTTCGGGGGCAACTAATGAAAAACTGTTTTTT,CASSQDPPSGATNEKLFF
-,TRBJ2-3,-,TRBV18,TGTGCCAGCTCACCAGACCTTAGCACAGATACGCAGTATTTT,CASSPDLSTDTQYF
-,TRBJ1-1,few,TRBV19,TGTGCCAGTAGCCCGCGGGGTTTGGTGAACACTGAAGCTTTCTTT,CASSPRGLVNTEAFF
TRBD2,TRBJ2-5,many,TRBV10-1,TGCGCCAGCAGCCAGACTAGCGGGAGGACCCAAGAGACCCAGTACTTC,CASSQTSGRTQETQYF
-,TRBJ2-3,many,TRBV27,TGTGCCAGCAGTCCCCGACCGAGTTCAGATACGCAGTATTTT,CASSPRPSSDTQYF
TRBD1,TRBJ1-4,-,TRBV28,TGTGCCAGCAAACCTCCCGGGACAGGGGCGGAAAAACTGTTTTTT,CASKPPGTGAEKLFF
TRBD1,TRBJ2-2,-,TRBV19,TGTGCCAGTAGTATGGGGACAGGGATTCGGGAGCTGTTTTTT,CASSMGTGIRELFF
-,TRBJ2-7,many,TRBV5-6,TGTGCCAGCAGCTTGGCGGTGGGGGGCAACTCCTACGAGCAGTACTTC,CASSLAVGGNSYEQYF